A selection of T cell receptor beta chains follows, all from one sample in a study of CD8+ T cells in alopecia areata. TCRdb's table, derived via immunoSEQ multiplex PCR, lists solely in-frame clones and lacks some. This table has almost 250,000 clones, around two thirds appearing once. This sample comprised CD4+ T cells sorted from blood, obtained at week 0. The receptor source for this set is a human donor with alopecia areata. CDR3s include the opening cysteine and the closing phenylalanine or tryptophan.

V gene: TRBV11-2; J gene: TRBJ2-2; CDR3 protein: CASSRTAGELFF
V gene: TRBV4-3; J gene: TRBJ2-3; CDR3 protein: CASSQGSTSGYTDTQYF
V gene: TRBV6-5; J gene: TRBJ1-5; CDR3 protein: CAIYKPQHF
V gene: TRBV4-1; J gene: TRBJ1-2; CDR3 protein: CASSQVGPGGYTF
V gene: TRBV29-1; J gene: TRBJ2-5; CDR3 protein: CSVDGSFQETQYF
V gene: TRBV30; J gene: TRBJ2-6; CDR3 protein: CAWTQGSAGANVLTF
V gene: TRBV30; J gene: TRBJ1-1; CDR3 protein: CAWSDLGRAFF
V gene: TRBV29-1; J gene: TRBJ1-2; CDR3 protein: CSERQDGDYGYTF
V gene: TRBV5-1; J gene: TRBJ2-3; CDR3 protein: CASSLQVPADTQYF
V gene: TRBV6-1; J gene: TRBJ1-1; CDR3 protein: CASREDRLTEAFF
V gene: TRBV11-3; J gene: TRBJ1-1; CDR3 protein: CASSLGQGRGNTEAFF
V gene: TRBV4-1; J gene: TRBJ2-1; CDR3 protein: CASSHPPGQGEQFF
V gene: TRBV4-3; J gene: TRBJ2-5; CDR3 protein: CASSHSGLQETQYF
V gene: TRBV2; J gene: TRBJ1-2; CDR3 protein: CARSFDRAANYGYTF
V gene: TRBV27; J gene: TRBJ1-2; CDR3 protein: CASSYSAGYGYGYTF
V gene: TRBV29-1; J gene: TRBJ2-7; CDR3 protein: CSVVGAREQYF
V gene: TRBV30; J gene: TRBJ2-5; CDR3 protein: CAWSGQETQYF
V gene: TRBV27; J gene: TRBJ1-1; CDR3 protein: CASSRPGGEAFF
V gene: TRBV6-5; J gene: TRBJ2-7; CDR3 protein: CASSQRGYYEQYF
V gene: TRBV30; J gene: TRBJ1-4; CDR3 protein: CACLGQGGEKLFF
V gene: TRBV11-3; J gene: TRBJ2-1; CDR3 protein: CASSLAGGALHEQFF
V gene: TRBV4-1; J gene: TRBJ2-2; CDR3 protein: CASSGNAGSLSTGELFF
V gene: TRBV30; J gene: TRBJ2-7; CDR3 protein: CAGGAVLAAYEQYF
V gene: TRBV5-1; J gene: TRBJ1-2; CDR3 protein: CASSPGDSPGYTF